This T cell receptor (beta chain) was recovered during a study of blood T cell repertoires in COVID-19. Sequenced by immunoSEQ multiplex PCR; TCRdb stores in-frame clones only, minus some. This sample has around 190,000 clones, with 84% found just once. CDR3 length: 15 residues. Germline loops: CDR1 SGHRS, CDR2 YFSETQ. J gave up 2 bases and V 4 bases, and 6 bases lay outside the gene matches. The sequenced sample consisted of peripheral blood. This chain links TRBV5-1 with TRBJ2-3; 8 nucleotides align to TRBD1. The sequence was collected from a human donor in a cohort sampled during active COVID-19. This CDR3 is CASSIPTGATDTQYF. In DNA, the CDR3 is TGCGCCAGCAGCATCCCGACAGGGGCCACAGATACGCAGTATTTT.